This T cell receptor beta chain was retrieved from a study of blood T cell repertoires in COVID-19 (dated by TCRdb to about 2020). General notes on the study: Collaborator samples came from the United States, Italy and Spain and covered acute and convalescent phases of COVID-19. The prospective study material was composed of cDNA or gDNA derived from T cells, B-cell-depleted T cells, or PBMCs. Where HLA class I and class II types were available, the types were taken from metadata supplied by the sample provider, not from assay-based typing. Samples were obtained from the ongoing ImmuneRACE study (first 160 participants) and from 1,254 subjects provided by 6 global collaborators. The dataset comprised deeply sampled blood TCRbeta repertoires from subjects exposed to, actively infected with, or recovered from COVID-19. The repertoires were made available in a free public database intended to serve as a resource for research on the immune response to SARS-CoV-2. Sample metadata almost always included a de-identified subject ID, COVID-19 status, age in years and sex. General study outcomes and caveats: How much clinical and demographic metadata was included differed by source and by participant, and the metadata was provided uncurated.

About this clone: Its antigen remains undetermined. Per-base qualities were not stored, and no clone one base away is much larger.

TCRbeta CDR3 regions were amplified from genomic DNA using the immunoSEQ Assay, a bias-controlled multiplex PCR. Per the original workflow: Within the assay, amplification of reference gene primers was used to estimate how many nucleated cells each sample contained. To quantify the absolute abundance of each unique TCRbeta CDR3 rearrangement, sequence reads were collapsed and filtered. For each sample, productive Simpson clonality was calculated by taking the square root of Simpson's diversity index across productive rearrangements. Entries here come from immuneACCESS through TCRdb and include only in-frame sequences with V and J called. Some clones fail to appear in such tables; in the studies checked, an unresolved V gene covers under half of the shortfall, and the cause of the remainder is unknown. The V and J calls and clone size are taken from that table; D and trimming were inferred from the DNA. The sample table shows about 280,000 clones, and 85% are seen once. 2% to 3% of the sample rests with the top ten.

In the prospective study, participants were roughly 18 to 90 years old, resided in around 25 geographic areas of the United States, and were enrolled through a virtual design. Cohort assignment in the prospective study relied on participant-reported clinical history from a screening survey and a study questionnaire. Recovered participants in ImmuneRACE Cohort 3 were defined by two consecutive negative NP/OP PCR tests, clearance by a healthcare professional, or resolution of symptoms. Each participant in the prospective study had whole blood, serum and a nasopharyngeal or oropharyngeal swab collected by mobile phlebotomists. Additional blood draws and questionnaires over an approximately two-month period could optionally be provided by prospective study participants. Before DNA extraction, prospective study blood samples were shipped either frozen or at room temperature. This TCR derives from a woman between 50 and 59 years old who had recovered from COVID-19. Sequenced material: PBMCs or T cells enriched from blood (not recorded which).

The sequenced DNA: TGTGCCGCAAAGCAGGGGATCTACAATGAGCAGTTCTTC. Its protein product is CAAKQGIYNEQFF. The rearranged segments are TRBV2 and TRBJ2-1, with a tentative D gene TRBD1 over 6 matching bases. V was cut back by 11 bases and J by 3 bases, leaving a gap of 14 bases between them. Including cysteine and phenylalanine, the CDR3 has 13 amino acids. The DNA shown is the 39-base CDR3, in frame from base 1. From the germline V gene, CDR1 is SNHLY and CDR2 is FYNNEI.